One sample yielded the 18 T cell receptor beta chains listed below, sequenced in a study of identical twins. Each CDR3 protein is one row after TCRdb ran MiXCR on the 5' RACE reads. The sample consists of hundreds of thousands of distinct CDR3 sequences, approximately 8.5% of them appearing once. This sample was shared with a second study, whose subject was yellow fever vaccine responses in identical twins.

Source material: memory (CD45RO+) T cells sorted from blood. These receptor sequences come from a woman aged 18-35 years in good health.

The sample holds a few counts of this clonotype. DNA for the CDR3: TGCGCCAGCAGCCAGGAACAGACGGAACTCTATGGCTACACCTTC. Amino acid sequence: CASSQEQTELYGYTF. The chain joins TRBV4-1 to TRBJ1-2; D is ambiguous. In germline, CDR1 is MGHRA, CDR2 YSYEKL. Trimming took off 3 bases at V and 4 bases at J, with 15 bases between the two ends. There are 15 residues in the CDR3.

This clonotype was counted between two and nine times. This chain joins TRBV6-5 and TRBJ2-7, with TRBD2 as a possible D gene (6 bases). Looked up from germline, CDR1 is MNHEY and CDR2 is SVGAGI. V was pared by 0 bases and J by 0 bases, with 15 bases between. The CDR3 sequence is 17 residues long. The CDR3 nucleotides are TGTGCCAGCAGTTACTCGACGGTAGCGGCAAGCTCCTACGAGCAGTACTTC. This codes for CASSYSTVAASSYEQYF.

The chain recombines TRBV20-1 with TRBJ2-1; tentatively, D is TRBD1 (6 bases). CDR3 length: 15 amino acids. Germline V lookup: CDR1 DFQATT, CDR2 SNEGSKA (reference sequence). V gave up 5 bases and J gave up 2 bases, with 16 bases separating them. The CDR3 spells CSAERGGRAYNEQFF. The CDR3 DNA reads TGCAGTGCTGAGAGAGGGGGTAGGGCCTACAATGAGCAGTTCTTC.

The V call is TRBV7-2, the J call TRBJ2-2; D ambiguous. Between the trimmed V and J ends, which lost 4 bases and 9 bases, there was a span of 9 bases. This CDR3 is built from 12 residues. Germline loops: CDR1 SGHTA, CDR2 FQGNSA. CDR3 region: CASSSRRWELFF. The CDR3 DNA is TGTGCCAGCAGCTCCCGCCGATGGGAGCTGTTTTTT.

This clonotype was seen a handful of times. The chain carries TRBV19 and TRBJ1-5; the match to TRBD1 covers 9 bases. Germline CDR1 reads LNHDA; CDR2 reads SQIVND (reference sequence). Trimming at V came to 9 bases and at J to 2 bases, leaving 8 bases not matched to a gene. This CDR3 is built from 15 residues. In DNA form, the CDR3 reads TGTGCCAGCACCCAGGGACAGGGCCGCAATCAGCCCCAGCATTTT. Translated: CASTQGQGRNQPQHF.

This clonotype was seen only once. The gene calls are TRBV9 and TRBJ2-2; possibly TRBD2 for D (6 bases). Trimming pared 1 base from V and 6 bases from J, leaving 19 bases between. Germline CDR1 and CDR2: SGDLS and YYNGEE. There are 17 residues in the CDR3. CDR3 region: CASSVTTTSRGAGELFF. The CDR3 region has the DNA TGTGCCAGCAGCGTAACTACGACTAGTAGGGGCGCCGGGGAGCTGTTTTTT. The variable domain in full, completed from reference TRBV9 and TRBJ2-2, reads DSGVTQTPKHLITATGQRVTLRCSPRSGDLSVYWYQQSLDQGLQFLIQYYNGEERAKGNILERFSAQQFPDLHSELNLSSLELGDSALYFCASSVTTTSRGAGELFFGEGSRLTVL.

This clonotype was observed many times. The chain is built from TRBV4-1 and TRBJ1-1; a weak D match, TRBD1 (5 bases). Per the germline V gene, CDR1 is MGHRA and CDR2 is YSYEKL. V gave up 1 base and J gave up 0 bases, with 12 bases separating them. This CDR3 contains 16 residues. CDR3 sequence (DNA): TGCGCCAGCAGCCAAGTTTTTGGGACCATGAACACTGAAGCTTTCTTT. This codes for CASSQVFGTMNTEAFF.

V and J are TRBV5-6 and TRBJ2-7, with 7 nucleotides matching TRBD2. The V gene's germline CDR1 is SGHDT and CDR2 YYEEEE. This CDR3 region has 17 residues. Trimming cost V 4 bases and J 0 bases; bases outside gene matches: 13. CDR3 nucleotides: TGTGCCAGCAGCCAAACGAGCGGGAATCGGGGCTCCTACGAGCAGTACGTC. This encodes CASSQTSGNRGSYEQYV.

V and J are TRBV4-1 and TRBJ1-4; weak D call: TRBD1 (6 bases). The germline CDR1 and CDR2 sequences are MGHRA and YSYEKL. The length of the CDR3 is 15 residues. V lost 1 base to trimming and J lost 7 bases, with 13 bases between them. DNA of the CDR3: TGCGCCAGCAGCCAAGGGTCAGGGGATAGTGAAAAACTGTTTTTT. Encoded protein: CASSQGSGDSEKLFF.

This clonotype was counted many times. CDR3 sequence (DNA): TGCGCCAGCAGCTCCGGCAGGGATGAGACCCAGTACTTC. Translated: CASSSGRDETQYF. The chain employs TRBV5-1 and TRBJ2-5; D possibly corresponds to TRBD1 (5 bases). The CDR3 is made up of 13 amino acids. Deletions cut 3 bases from V and 5 bases from J, with 11 bases between. Germline CDR1 reads SGHRS; CDR2 reads YFSETQ.

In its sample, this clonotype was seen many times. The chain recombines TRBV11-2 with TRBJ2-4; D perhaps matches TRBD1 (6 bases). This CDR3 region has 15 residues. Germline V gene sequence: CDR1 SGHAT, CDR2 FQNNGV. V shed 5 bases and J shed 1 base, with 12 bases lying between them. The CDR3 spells CASSRRGGAKNIQYF. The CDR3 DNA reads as TGTGCCAGCAGCCGCCGTGGGGGCGCCAAAAACATTCAGTACTTC.

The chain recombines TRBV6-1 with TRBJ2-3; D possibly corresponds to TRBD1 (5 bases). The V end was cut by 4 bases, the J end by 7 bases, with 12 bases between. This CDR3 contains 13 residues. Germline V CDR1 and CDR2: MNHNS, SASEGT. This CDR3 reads CASSVQGSNTQYF. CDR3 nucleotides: TGTGCCAGCAGTGTCCAGGGATCCAATACGCAGTATTTT.

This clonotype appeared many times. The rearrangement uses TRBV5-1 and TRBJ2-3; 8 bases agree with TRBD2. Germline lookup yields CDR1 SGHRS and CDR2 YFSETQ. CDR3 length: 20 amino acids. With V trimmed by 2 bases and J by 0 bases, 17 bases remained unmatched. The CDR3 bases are TGCGCCAGCAGCTTATCAGCGCTAGCGGGCGGATCTTCTAGCACAGATACGCAGTATTTT. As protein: CASSLSALAGGSSSTDTQYF.

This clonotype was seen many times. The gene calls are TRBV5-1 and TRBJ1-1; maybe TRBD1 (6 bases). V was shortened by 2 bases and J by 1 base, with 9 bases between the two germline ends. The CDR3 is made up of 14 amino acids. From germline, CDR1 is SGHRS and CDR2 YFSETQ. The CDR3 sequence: CASSFRGENTEAFF. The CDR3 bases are TGCGCCAGCAGCTTTAGGGGGGAGAACACTGAAGCTTTCTTT.

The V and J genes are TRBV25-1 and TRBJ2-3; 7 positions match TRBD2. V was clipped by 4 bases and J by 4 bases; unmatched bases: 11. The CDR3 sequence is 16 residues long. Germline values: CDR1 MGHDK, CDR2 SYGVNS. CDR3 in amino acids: CASSVVERGGADTQYF. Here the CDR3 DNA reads TGTGCCAGCAGTGTGGTGGAGCGGGGAGGGGCAGATACGCAGTATTTT. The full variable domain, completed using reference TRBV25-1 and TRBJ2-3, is EADIYQTPRYLVIGTGKKITLECSQTMGHDKMYWYQQDPGMELHLIHYSYGVNSTEKGDLSSESTVSRIRTEHFPLTLESARPSHTSQYLCASSVVERGGADTQYFGPGTRLTVL.

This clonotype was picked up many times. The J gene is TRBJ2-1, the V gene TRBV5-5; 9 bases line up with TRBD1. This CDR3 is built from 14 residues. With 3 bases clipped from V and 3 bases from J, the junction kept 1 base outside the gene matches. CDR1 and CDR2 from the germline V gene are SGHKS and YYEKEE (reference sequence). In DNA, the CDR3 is TGTGCCAGCAGCTGGACAGGGGACTACAATGAGCAGTTCTTC. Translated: CASSWTGDYNEQFF.

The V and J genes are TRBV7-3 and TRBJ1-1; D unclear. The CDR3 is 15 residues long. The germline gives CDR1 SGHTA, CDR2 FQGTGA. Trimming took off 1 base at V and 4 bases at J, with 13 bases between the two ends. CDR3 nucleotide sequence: TGTGCCAGCAGCTTAATTCCGGGAGCGGGCACTGAAGCTTTCTTT. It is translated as CASSLIPGAGTEAFF.

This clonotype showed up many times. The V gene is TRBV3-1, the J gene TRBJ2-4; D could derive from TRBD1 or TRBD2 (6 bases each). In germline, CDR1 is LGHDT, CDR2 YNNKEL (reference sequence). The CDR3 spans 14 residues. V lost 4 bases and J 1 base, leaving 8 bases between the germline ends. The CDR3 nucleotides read TGTGCCAGCAGCCGGGGGGCCGCCAAAAACATTCAGTACTTC. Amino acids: CASSRGAAKNIQYF.